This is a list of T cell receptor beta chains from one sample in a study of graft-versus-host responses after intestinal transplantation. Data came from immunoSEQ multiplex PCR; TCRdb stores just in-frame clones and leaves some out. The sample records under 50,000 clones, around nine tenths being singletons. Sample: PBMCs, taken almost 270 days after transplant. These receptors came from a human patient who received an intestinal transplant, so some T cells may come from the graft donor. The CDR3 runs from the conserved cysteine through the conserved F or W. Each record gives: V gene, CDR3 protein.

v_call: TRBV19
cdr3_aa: CASSPTSGGPYNEQFF

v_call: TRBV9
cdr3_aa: CASSVSGVAKNIQYF

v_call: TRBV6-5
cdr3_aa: CASSYRRGRPPLHF

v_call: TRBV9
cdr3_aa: CASSVDGNTGELFF

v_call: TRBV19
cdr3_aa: CASSLQVYDEKLFF

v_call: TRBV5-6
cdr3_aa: CASSLWGIQPQHF

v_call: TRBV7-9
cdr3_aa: CASSFGQHNQPQHF

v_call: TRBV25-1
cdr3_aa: CASSEFTPGAKGNTIYF

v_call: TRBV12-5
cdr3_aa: CASGFYDVRETQYF

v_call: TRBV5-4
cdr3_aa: CASSLQGVWSGNTIYF

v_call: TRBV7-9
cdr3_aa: CASSLLRNYGYTF

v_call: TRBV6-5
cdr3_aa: CASSYGEGEQFF

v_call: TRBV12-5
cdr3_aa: CASGLERNEQFF

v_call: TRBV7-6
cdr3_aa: CASSPPAPFSYEQYF

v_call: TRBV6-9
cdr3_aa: CASSYYSSGANVLTF

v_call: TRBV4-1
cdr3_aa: CASSPRWQDIQYF

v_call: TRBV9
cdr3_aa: CASSPSGGRGTEAFF

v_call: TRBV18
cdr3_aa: CASSEGYGYTF

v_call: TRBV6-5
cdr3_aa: CASNIGGGATDTQYF

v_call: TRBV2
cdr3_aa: CASSVSGANVLTF

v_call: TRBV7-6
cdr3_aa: CASSRGSSTDTQYF

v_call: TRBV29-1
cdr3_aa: CSVVPVWQGPDTQYF

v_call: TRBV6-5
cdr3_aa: CASSYVGKAVTEAFF

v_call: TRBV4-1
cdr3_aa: CASSHGQGDTGELFF

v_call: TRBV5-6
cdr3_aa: CASSLAALGEQYF

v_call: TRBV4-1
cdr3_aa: CASSHLGRGRLESTDTQYF

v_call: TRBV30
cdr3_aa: CAWSVDNSYEQYF

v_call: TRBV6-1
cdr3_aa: CASSERLSGTANSPLHF

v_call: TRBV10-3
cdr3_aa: CAISGTDKGYEQYF

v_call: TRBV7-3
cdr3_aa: CTSSPKRDEPGRLYNEQFF

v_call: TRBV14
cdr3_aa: CASSQGTTPPPRSHEQFF

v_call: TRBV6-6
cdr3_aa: CASSPVLDSPLHF

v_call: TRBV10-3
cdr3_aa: CAISELGWRGTPYEQYF

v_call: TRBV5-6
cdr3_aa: CASSQGLADYNEQFF

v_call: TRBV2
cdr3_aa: CASTGDGYGYTF

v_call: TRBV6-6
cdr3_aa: CASSYGDGYTF

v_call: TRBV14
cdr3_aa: CASSQDWQRIDGYTF

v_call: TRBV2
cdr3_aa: CASRGADTQYF

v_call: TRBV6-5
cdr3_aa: CASRASIAQETQYF

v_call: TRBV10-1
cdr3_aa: CASSEYWASPQDTQYF

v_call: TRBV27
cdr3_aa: CASSLHRPLSGDEQYF

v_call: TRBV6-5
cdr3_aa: CASSYSSGGGTGELFF